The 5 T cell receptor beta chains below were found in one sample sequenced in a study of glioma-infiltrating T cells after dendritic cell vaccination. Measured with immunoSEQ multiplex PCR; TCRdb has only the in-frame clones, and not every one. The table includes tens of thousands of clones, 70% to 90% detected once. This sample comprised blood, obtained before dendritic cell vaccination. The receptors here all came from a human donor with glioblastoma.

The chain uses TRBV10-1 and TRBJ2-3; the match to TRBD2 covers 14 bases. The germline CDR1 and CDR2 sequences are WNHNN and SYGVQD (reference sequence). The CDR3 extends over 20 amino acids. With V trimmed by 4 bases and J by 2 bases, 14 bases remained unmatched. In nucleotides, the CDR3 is TGCGCCAGCAGTGGATTGGGACCCTTGGGACTAGCGGGAGTCACAGATACGCAGTATTTT. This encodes CASSGLGPLGLAGVTDTQYF.

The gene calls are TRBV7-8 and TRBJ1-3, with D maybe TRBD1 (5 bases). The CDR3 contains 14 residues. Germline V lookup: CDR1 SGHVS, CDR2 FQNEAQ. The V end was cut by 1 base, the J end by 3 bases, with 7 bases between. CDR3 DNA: TGTGCCAGCAGCTTAGACAGGAGTGGAAACACCATATATTTT. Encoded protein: CASSLDRSGNTIYF.

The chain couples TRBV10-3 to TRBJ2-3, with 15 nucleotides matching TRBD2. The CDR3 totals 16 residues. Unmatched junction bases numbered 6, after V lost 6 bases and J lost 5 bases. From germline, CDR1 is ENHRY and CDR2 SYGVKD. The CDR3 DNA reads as TGTGCCATCAGCCCGGGACTAGCGGGGGGAGGAGATACGCAGTATTTT. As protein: CAISPGLAGGGDTQYF.

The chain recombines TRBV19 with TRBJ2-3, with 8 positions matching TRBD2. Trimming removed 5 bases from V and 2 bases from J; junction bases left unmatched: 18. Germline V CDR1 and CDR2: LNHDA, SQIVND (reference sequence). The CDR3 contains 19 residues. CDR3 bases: TGTGCCAGTAGTCTCGACTCCTCGGGACTAGGGATAATCACAGATACGCAGTATTTT. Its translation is CASSLDSSGLGIITDTQYF.

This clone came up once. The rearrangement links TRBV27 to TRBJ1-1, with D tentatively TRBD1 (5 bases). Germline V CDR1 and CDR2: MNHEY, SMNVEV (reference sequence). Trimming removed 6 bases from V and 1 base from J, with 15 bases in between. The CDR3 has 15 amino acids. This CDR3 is CASSWGGVGNTEAFF. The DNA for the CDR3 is TGTGCCAGCAGCTGGGGAGGGGTTGGGAACACTGAAGCTTTCTTT.